This T cell receptor beta chain was sequenced during a study of cytomegalovirus exposure and HLA in healthy donors. Sequencing used immunoSEQ multiplex PCR; TCRdb keeps in-frame clones, though not all of them. The sample contains under 110,000 clones, roughly nine tenths of which appear only once. J was trimmed by 5 bases and V by 6 bases; bases with no gene match: 6. The CDR3 runs to 15 residues. Per germline, CDR1 SNHLY and CDR2 FYNNEI. This chain links TRBV2 with TRBJ2-2, with 10 positions matching TRBD1. The clonotype comes from a woman aged 18 to 35 in good health and CMV-seropositive. Sequencing used PBMCs. The CDR3, as DNA: TGTGCCAGCAGAGATAGGACAGGGGGTACCGGGGAGCTGTTTTTT. This gives the protein CASRDRTGGTGELFF.